The T cell receptor (beta chain) under discussion was sequenced for a study of blood T cell repertoires in COVID-19. Only in-frame clones appear in the TCRdb table, and some are missing; sequencing was by immunoSEQ multiplex PCR. The profile shows 360,000 or so clones, roughly 91% of them singletons. Cohort placement rested on clinical history that participants reported themselves. Symptom resolution, clearance, or two negative PCRs marked donors in Cohort 3 as recovered. Source material: PBMCs or T cells enriched from blood (not recorded which). The source of this sequence is a young woman who had recovered from COVID-19.

CDR3 in amino acids: CASSLARVNEQFF. Here the CDR3 DNA reads TGTGCCAGCAGCTTGGCCAGGGTTAATGAGCAGTTCTTC. V is TRBV5-6 and J is TRBJ2-1; a possible D gene is TRBD1 (5 bases). CDR3 length: 13 residues. Trimming stripped 0 bases from V and 7 bases from J, with 8 bases between. Germline CDR1 is SGHDT and CDR2 is YYEEEE. The variable domain in full, completed from reference TRBV5-6 and TRBJ2-1, reads DAGVTQSPTHLIKTRGQQVTLRCSPKSGHDTVSWYQQALGQGPQFIFQYYEEEERQRGNFPDRFSGHQFPNYSSELNVNALLLGDSALYLCASSLARVNEQFFGPGTRLTVL.